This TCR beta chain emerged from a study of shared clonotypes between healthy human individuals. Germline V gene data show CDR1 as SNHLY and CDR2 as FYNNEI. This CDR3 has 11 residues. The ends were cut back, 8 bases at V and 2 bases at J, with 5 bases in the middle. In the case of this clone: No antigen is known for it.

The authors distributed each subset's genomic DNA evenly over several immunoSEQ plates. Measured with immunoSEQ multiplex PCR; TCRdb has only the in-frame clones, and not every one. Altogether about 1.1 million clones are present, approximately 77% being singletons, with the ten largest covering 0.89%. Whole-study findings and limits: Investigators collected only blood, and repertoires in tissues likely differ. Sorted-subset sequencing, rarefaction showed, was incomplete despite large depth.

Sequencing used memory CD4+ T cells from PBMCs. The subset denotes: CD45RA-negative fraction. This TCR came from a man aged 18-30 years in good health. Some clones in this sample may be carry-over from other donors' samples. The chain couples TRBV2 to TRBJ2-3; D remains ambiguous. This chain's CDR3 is CASGNTDTQYF. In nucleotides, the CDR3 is TGTGCCAGCGGAAACACAGATACGCAGTATTTT. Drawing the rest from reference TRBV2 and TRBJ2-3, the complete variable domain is EPEVTQTPSHQVTQMGQEVILRCVPISNHLYFYWYRQILGQKVEFLVSFYNNEISEKSEIFDDQFSVERPDGSNFTLKIRSTKLEDSAMYFCASGNTDTQYFGPGTRLTVL.